Listed below are T cell receptor beta chains from one sample, sequenced in a study of response to subunit inactivated influenza vaccine. TCRdb re-derived calls from the RT-PCR reads in MiXCR, one entry per CDR3 protein. The sample includes roughly 170,000 distinct CDR3 sequences, approximately 9.2% of them seen just once. Sequencing was performed on non-naive T cells sorted from PBMCs, taken on the day of vaccination. These receptors were obtained from a man in his fifties who received an inactivated influenza vaccine. The conserved cysteine and the conserved F or W are not part of the CDR3 here. Not all rows give a size; the values are once, few, many and, for expanded clones, a class.

abundance: few
v_gene: TRBV20-1
j_gene: TRBJ2-7
len: 13
CDR3aa: SARPTSGRSYEQY

abundance: many
v_gene: TRBV10-1
j_gene: TRBJ2-7
len: 11
CDR3aa: ASSPSDISEQY

abundance: few
v_gene: TRBV20-1
j_gene: TRBJ2-1
len: 13
CDR3aa: SARGTSGRKNEQF

abundance: few
v_gene: TRBV12-3/TRBV12-4
j_gene: TRBJ2-7
len: 10
CDR3aa: ASKEGPNEQY

abundance: many
v_gene: TRBV11-2
j_gene: TRBJ2-4
len: 15
CDR3aa: ASSLEAGRKAKNIQY

abundance: -
v_gene: TRBV27
j_gene: TRBJ2-1
len: 13
CDR3aa: ASRDGLQPYNEQF

abundance: many
v_gene: TRBV5-1
j_gene: TRBJ2-7
len: 13
CDR3aa: ASSLAGQGIDEQY

abundance: few
v_gene: TRBV28
j_gene: TRBJ1-2
len: 10
CDR3aa: ASRRGRVGYT

abundance: few
v_gene: TRBV11-2
j_gene: TRBJ2-7
len: 12
CDR3aa: ASSATGGAWSSS

abundance: many
v_gene: TRBV7-6
j_gene: TRBJ1-3
len: 14
CDR3aa: ASSNNRLGSGNTIY

abundance: few
v_gene: TRBV5-6
j_gene: TRBJ2-1
len: 12
CDR3aa: ASSPGTVTHEQF

abundance: -
v_gene: TRBV2
j_gene: TRBJ2-7
len: 12
CDR3aa: ASSTGQAAYEQY

abundance: many
v_gene: TRBV10-3
j_gene: TRBJ2-5
len: 11
CDR3aa: AIRDTNQETQY

abundance: -
v_gene: TRBV7-2
j_gene: TRBJ2-7
len: 12
CDR3aa: ASELAGGLYEQY

abundance: many
v_gene: TRBV5-1
j_gene: TRBJ1-4
len: 12
CDR3aa: ASSLNAENEKLF

abundance: -
v_gene: TRBV18
j_gene: TRBJ2-5
len: 11
CDR3aa: ASSAGGQETQY

abundance: -
v_gene: TRBV20-1
j_gene: TRBJ2-7
len: 14
CDR3aa: SARARPTPITGEQY

abundance: few
v_gene: TRBV5-1
j_gene: TRBJ2-7
len: 11
CDR3aa: ASSTMADGEQY

abundance: many
v_gene: TRBV20-1
j_gene: TRBJ2-1
len: 11
CDR3aa: SARPVVANEQF

abundance: many
v_gene: TRBV4-2
j_gene: TRBJ2-1
len: 13
CDR3aa: ASSQEVLQPNEQF

abundance: many
v_gene: TRBV27
j_gene: TRBJ1-6
len: 16
CDR3aa: ASSLSQPRGAFNSPLH

abundance: -
v_gene: TRBV4-2
j_gene: TRBJ1-6
len: 14
CDR3aa: ASSQSPGSRNSPLH

abundance: few
v_gene: TRBV24-1
j_gene: TRBJ2-7
len: 10
CDR3aa: ATSDDYREQY

abundance: many
v_gene: TRBV11-3
j_gene: TRBJ2-1
len: 13
CDR3aa: ASSLGSFTLNEQF

abundance: few
v_gene: TRBV7-3
j_gene: TRBJ2-2
len: 14
CDR3aa: ASSLNAGANTGELF

abundance: few
v_gene: TRBV29-1
j_gene: TRBJ2-5
len: 11
CDR3aa: SAHRGFQETQY

abundance: -
v_gene: TRBV5-1
j_gene: TRBJ1-2
len: 13
CDR3aa: ASSLGGRGSVGYT

abundance: many
v_gene: TRBV12-3/TRBV12-4
j_gene: TRBJ2-2
len: 15
CDR3aa: ASSFTGGGWNTGELF

abundance: many
v_gene: TRBV28
j_gene: TRBJ2-1
len: 16
CDR3aa: ASSFSLGRAVSYNEQF

abundance: few
v_gene: TRBV4-3
j_gene: TRBJ2-4
len: 11
CDR3aa: ASSQDKGHIQY

abundance: many
v_gene: TRBV12-3/TRBV12-4
j_gene: TRBJ1-4
len: 12
CDR3aa: ASRRTGPTEKLF

abundance: many
v_gene: TRBV5-6
j_gene: TRBJ2-7
len: 15
CDR3aa: ASSLPGQWTSVDEQY

abundance: -
v_gene: TRBV5-1
j_gene: TRBJ2-1
len: 13
CDR3aa: ASSSDIAGWNEQF

abundance: few
v_gene: TRBV11-2
j_gene: TRBJ2-3
len: 14
CDR3aa: ASSLTSGSGTDTQY

abundance: many
v_gene: TRBV7-2
j_gene: TRBJ2-7
len: 14
CDR3aa: ASSLAGGGPYYEQY

abundance: few
v_gene: TRBV7-9
j_gene: TRBJ1-2
len: 12
CDR3aa: ASSSRNRAGGYT

abundance: -
v_gene: TRBV4-3
j_gene: TRBJ2-3
len: 12
CDR3aa: ASRYRINTDTQY

abundance: many
v_gene: TRBV20-1
j_gene: TRBJ1-2
len: 10
CDR3aa: SADRAGYGYT

abundance: few
v_gene: TRBV10-3
j_gene: TRBJ2-5
len: 14
CDR3aa: AIRSGQGGLQETQY

abundance: -
v_gene: TRBV20-1
j_gene: TRBJ2-1
len: 9
CDR3aa: SASQWGEQF

abundance: -
v_gene: TRBV7-2
j_gene: TRBJ1-5
len: 13
CDR3aa: ASSLISMGHQPQH

abundance: few
v_gene: TRBV7-9
j_gene: TRBJ2-5
len: 12
CDR3aa: ASSRWAGVETQY

abundance: many
v_gene: TRBV7-2
j_gene: TRBJ2-7
len: 12
CDR3aa: ASSLGGRAYEQY

abundance: many
v_gene: TRBV5-1
j_gene: TRBJ2-1
len: 12
CDR3aa: ASSSAGGYNEQF

abundance: few
v_gene: TRBV20-1
j_gene: TRBJ2-1
len: 9
CDR3aa: SARKDNEQF

abundance: -
v_gene: TRBV11-1
j_gene: TRBJ2-1
len: 13
CDR3aa: ASSLARHPRDEQF

abundance: -
v_gene: TRBV14
j_gene: TRBJ2-7
len: 13
CDR3aa: ASSQNRGGSYEQY

abundance: many
v_gene: TRBV3-1
j_gene: TRBJ2-1
len: 15
CDR3aa: ASSQDTRTGGHNEQF

abundance: few
v_gene: TRBV4-1
j_gene: TRBJ1-3
len: 10
CDR3aa: ASSQVGNTIY

abundance: -
v_gene: TRBV10-2
j_gene: TRBJ2-7
len: 12
CDR3aa: ASSDYRAGYEQY